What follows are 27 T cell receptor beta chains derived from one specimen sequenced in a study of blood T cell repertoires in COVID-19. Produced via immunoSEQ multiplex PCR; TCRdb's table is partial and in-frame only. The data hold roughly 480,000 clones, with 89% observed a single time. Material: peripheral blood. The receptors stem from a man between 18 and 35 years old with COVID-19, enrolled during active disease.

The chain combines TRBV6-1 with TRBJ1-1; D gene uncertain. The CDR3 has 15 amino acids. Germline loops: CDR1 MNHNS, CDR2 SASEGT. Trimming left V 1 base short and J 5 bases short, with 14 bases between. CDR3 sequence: CASSEGTLGRTEAFF. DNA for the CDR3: TGTGCCAGCAGTGAAGGGACTCTAGGCAGAACTGAAGCTTTCTTT.

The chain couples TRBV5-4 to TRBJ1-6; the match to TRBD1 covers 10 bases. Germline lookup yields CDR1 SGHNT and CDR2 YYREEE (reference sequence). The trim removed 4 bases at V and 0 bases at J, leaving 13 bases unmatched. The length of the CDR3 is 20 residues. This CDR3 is CASSKSGTGEHSSYNSPLHF. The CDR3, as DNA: TGTGCCAGCAGCAAATCCGGGACAGGGGAACATAGCTCCTATAATTCACCCCTCCACTTT.

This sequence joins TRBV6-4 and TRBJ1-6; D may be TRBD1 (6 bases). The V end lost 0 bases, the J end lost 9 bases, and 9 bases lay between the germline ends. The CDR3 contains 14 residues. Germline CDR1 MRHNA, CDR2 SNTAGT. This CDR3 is CASSDSPGVSPLHF. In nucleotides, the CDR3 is TGTGCCAGCAGTGACTCCCCAGGGGTTTCACCCCTCCACTTT.

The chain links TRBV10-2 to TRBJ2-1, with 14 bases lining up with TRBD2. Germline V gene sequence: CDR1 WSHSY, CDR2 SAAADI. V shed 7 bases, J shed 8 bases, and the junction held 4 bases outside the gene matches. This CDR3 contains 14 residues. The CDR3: CASTRGLAGDEQFF. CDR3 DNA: TGCGCCAGCACCCGGGGACTAGCGGGAGATGAGCAGTTCTTC.

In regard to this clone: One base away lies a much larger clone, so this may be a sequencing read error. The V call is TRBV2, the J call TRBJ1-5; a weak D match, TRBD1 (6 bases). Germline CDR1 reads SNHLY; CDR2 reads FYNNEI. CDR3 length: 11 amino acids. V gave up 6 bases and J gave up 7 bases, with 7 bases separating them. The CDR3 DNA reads TGTGCCAGCAGGAGGGGGCAGCCCCAGCATTTT. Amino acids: CASRRGQPQHF.

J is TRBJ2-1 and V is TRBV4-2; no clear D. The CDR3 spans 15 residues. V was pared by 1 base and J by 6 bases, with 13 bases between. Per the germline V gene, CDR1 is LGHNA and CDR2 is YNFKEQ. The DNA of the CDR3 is TGTGCCAGCAGCCAAGCCCCAGGTGATCCCAATGAGCAGTTCTTC. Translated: CASSQAPGDPNEQFF.

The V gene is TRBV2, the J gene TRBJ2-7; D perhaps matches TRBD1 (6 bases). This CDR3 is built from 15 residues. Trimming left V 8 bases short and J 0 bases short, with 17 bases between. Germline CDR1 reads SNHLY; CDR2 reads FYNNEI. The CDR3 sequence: CASGGWRTDSYEQYF. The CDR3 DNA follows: TGTGCCAGCGGTGGGTGGAGGACAGACTCCTACGAGCAGTACTTC.

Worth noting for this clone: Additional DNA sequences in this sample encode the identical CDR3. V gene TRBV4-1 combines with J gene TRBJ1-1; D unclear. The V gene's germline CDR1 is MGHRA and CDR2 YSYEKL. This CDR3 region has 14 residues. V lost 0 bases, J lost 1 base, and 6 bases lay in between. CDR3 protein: CASSQDRGNTEAFF. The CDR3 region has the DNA TGCGCCAGCAGCCAAGATAGAGGGAACACTGAAGCTTTCTTT.

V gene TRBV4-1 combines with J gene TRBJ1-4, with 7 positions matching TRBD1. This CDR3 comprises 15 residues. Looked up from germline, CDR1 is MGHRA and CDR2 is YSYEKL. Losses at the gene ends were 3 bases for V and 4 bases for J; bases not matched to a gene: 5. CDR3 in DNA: TGCGCCAGCAGCCATAGGACAGGCTATAATGAAAAACTGTTTTTT. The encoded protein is CASSHRTGYNEKLFF.

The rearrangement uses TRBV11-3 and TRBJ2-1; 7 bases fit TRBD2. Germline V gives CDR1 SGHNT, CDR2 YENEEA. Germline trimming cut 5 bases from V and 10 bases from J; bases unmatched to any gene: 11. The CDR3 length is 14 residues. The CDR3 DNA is TGTGCCAGCAGCGGTGGGACTAATCGGCGCGAGCAGTTCTTC. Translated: CASSGGTNRREQFF.

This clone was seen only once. CDR3 residues: CASSSRTGLYNEQFF. CDR3 DNA: TGTGCCAGCAGCTCGAGGACAGGCCTCTACAATGAGCAGTTCTTC. The rearrangement links TRBV11-2 to TRBJ2-1, with TRBD1 identical over 7 bases. There are 15 residues in the CDR3. Germline V gene sequence: CDR1 SGHAT, CDR2 FQNNGV. Germline trimming cut 4 bases from V and 3 bases from J; bases unmatched to any gene: 6.

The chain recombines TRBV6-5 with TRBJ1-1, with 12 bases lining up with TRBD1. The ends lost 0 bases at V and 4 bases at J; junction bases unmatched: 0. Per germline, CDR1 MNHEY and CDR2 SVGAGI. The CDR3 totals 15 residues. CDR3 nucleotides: TGTGCCAGCAGTTACTCGGGACAGGGGGCCACTGAAGCTTTCTTT. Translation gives CASSYSGQGATEAFF.

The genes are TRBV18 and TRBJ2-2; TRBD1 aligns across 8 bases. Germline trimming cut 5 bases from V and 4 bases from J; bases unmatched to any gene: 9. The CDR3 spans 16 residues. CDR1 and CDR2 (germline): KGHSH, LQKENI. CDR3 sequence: CASSTDRVSVTGELFF. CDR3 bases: TGTGCCAGCTCAACGGACAGGGTGAGCGTCACCGGGGAGCTGTTTTTT.

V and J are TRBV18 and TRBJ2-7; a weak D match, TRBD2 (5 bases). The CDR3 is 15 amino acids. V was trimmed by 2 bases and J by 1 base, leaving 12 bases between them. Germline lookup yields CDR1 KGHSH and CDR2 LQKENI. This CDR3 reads CASSPMDFGSYEQYF. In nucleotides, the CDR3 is TGTGCCAGCTCACCAATGGACTTTGGATCCTACGAGCAGTACTTC.

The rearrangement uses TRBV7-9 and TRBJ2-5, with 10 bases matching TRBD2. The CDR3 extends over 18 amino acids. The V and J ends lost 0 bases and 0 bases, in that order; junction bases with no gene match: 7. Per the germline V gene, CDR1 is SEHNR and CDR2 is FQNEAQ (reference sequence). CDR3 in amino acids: CASSLAASGGRYQETQYF. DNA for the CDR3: TGTGCCAGCAGCTTAGCGGCTAGCGGGGGCCGGTACCAAGAGACCCAGTACTTC.

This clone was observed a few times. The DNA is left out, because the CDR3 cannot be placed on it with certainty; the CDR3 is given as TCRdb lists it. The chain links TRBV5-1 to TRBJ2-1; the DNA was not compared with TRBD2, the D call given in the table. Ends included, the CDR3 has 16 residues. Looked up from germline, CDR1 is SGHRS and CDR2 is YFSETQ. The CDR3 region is CASSLTFGGSGNEQFF.

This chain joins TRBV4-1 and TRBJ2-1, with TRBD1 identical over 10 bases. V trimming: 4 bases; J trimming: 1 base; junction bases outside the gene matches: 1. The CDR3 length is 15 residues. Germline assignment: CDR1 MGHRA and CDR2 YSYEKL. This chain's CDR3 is CASSRGQGSYNEQFF. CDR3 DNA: TGCGCCAGCAGCCGGGGACAGGGGTCCTACAATGAGCAGTTCTTC.

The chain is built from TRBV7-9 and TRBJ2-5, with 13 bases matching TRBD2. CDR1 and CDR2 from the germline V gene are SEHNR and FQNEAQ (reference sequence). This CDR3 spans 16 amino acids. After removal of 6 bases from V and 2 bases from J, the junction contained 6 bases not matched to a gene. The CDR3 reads CASSMKGLAGQETQYF. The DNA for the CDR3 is TGTGCCAGCAGTATGAAGGGACTAGCGGGACAAGAGACCCAGTACTTC.

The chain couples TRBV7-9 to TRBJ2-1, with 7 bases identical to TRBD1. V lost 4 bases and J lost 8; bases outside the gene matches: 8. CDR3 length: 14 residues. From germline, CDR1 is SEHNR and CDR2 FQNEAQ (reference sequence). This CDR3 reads CASSYTGVRDEQFF. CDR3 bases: TGTGCCAGCAGCTACACAGGGGTTCGGGATGAGCAGTTCTTC. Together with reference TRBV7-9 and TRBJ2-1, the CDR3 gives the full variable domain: DTGVSQNPRHKITKRGQNVTFRCDPISEHNRLYWYRQTLGQGPEFLTYFQNEAQLEKSRLLSDRFSAERPKGSFSTLEIQRTEQGDSAMYLCASSYTGVRDEQFFGPGTRLTVL.

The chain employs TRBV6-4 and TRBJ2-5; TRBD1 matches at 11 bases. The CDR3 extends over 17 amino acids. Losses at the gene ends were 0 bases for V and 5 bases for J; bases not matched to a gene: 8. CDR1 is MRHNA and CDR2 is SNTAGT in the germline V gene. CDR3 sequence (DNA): TGTGCCAGCAGTGACTCTTTTGGACAGGGGGCCAGTGAGACCCAGTACTTC. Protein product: CASSDSFGQGASETQYF.

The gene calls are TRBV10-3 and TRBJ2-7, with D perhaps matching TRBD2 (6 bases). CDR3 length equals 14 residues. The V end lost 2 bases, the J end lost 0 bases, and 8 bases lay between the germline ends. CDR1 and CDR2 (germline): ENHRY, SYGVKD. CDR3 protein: CAISEGGTSYEQYF. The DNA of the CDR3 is TGTGCCATCAGTGAGGGCGGGACCTCCTACGAGCAGTACTTC.

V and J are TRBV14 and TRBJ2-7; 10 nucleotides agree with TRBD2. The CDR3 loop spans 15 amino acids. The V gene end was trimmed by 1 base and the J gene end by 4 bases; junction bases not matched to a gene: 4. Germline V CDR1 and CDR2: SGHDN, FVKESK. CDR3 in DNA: TGTGCCAGCAGCCAAGTACTAGCGGGACTTTACGAGCAGTACTTC. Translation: CASSQVLAGLYEQYF.

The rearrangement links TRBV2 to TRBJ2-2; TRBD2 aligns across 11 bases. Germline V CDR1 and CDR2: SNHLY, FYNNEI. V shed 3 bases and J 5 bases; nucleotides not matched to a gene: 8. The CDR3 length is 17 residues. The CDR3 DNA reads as TGTGCCAGCAGTGATTTGGTACTAGCGGGAGAAACCGGGGAGCTGTTTTTT. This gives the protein CASSDLVLAGETGELFF.

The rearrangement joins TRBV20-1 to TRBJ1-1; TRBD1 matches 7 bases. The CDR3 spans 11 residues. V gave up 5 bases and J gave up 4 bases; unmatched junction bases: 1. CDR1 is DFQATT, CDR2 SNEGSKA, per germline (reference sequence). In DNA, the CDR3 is TGCAGTGCTTACAGGGGCACTGAAGCTTTCTTT. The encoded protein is CSAYRGTEAFF.

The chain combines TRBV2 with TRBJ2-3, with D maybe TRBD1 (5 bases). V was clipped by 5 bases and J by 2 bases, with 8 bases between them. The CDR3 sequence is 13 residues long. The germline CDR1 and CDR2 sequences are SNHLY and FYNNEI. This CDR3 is CASSQGDTDTQYF. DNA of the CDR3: TGTGCCAGCAGTCAGGGCGACACAGATACGCAGTATTTT.

CDR3 DNA sequence: TGTGCCAGCAGCCCCGGACAGGGAGACACCGGGGAGCTGTTTTTT. The encoded protein is CASSPGQGDTGELFF. V gene TRBV11-1 combines with J gene TRBJ2-2, with 8 bases that match TRBD1. CDR1 and CDR2 (germline): SGHAT, FQDESV (reference sequence). J gave up 3 bases and V 5 bases, and 5 bases lay outside the gene matches. CDR3 length: 15 residues.

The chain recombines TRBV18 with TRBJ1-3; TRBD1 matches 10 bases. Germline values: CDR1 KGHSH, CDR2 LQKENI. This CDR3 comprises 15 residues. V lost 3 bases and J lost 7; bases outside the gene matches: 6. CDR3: CASSPQTGGSNTIYF. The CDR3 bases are TGTGCCAGCTCACCCCAGACAGGGGGCTCGAACACCATATATTTT.